What follows are 27 T cell receptor beta chains derived from one specimen sequenced in a study of shared clonotypes between healthy human individuals. TCRdb keeps only in-frame clones here, not all; method: immunoSEQ multiplex PCR. The sample consists of 2 million to 3 million clones, more than 85% of them appearing once. The sample comprised naive CD4+ T cells from PBMCs. Subset of the sample: CD45RA+ positively selected. Receptor source: a man between 18 and 29 years old in good health. Some clones in this sample may be carry-over from other donors' samples.

This chain links TRBV5-1 with TRBJ2-1, with 9 bases fitting TRBD2. Unmatched junction bases numbered 6, after V lost 6 bases and J lost 2 bases. CDR3 size: 15 residues. The germline V gene encodes CDR1 SGHRS and CDR2 YFSETQ. The CDR3 DNA follows: TGCGCCAGCACTCCTAGCGGGGCCGCCTACAATGAGCAGTTCTTC. It is translated as CASTPSGAAYNEQFF.

The chain combines TRBV4-1 with TRBJ2-1, with a possible D match to TRBD1 (5 bases). In germline, CDR1 is MGHRA, CDR2 YSYEKL. Trimming pared 2 bases from V and 7 bases from J, leaving 21 bases between. This CDR3 spans 17 amino acids. The CDR3 here is CASSQYSKGVAENEQFF. The CDR3 DNA follows: TGCGCCAGCAGCCAATATTCAAAAGGGGTGGCCGAAAATGAGCAGTTCTTC.

About this clone: The sample contains more than one DNA sequence encoding this CDR3. The rearrangement links TRBV9 to TRBJ2-7; D may be TRBD1 (6 bases). Germline-derived CDR1 and CDR2 are SGDLS and YYNGEE. Trimming took 0 bases from V and 3 from J, leaving 10 bases between them. This CDR3 has 14 residues. The CDR3 spells CASSVATRGYEQYF. CDR3 nucleotides: TGTGCCAGCAGCGTAGCCACCAGGGGCTACGAGCAGTACTTC.

CDR3 nucleotides: TGTGCCATCAGGCTCTCGGATGAGCAGTTCTTC. It is translated as CAIRLSDEQFF. V gene TRBV10-3 combines with J gene TRBJ2-1; unclear D gene. The CDR3 contains 11 residues. Germline-derived CDR1 and CDR2 are ENHRY and SYGVKD. The ends were cut back, 6 bases at V and 8 bases at J, with 8 bases in the middle.

The gene calls are TRBV6-5 and TRBJ2-2; D ambiguous. Germline CDR1 reads MNHEY; CDR2 reads SVGAGI. Deletions cut 0 bases from V and 4 bases from J, with 9 bases between. The CDR3 has 15 amino acids. The CDR3 DNA follows: TGTGCCAGCAGTTACTCTTCAGCTCCCACCGGGGAGCTGTTTTTT. Protein sequence: CASSYSSAPTGELFF.

The V gene is TRBV15, the J gene TRBJ2-3; D gene unclear. This CDR3 contains 14 residues. V was cut by 7 bases and J by 2 bases, with 13 bases left in between. Germline V CDR1 and CDR2: LNHNV, YYDKDF (reference sequence). The CDR3 DNA reads as TGTGCCACCATCTCGACTCCGCACACAGATACGCAGTATTTT. This codes for CATISTPHTDTQYF.

In regard to this clone: This specimen includes other DNA sequences encoding the same CDR3. J is TRBJ2-1 and V is TRBV6-5; D not resolved. CDR1 is MNHEY and CDR2 is SVGAGI in the germline V gene. The CDR3 runs 14 residues. Trimming took off 2 bases at V and 0 bases at J, with 5 bases between the two ends. CDR3 sequence: CASSYRSSYNEQFF. Here the CDR3 DNA reads TGTGCCAGCAGTTACAGGAGCTCCTACAATGAGCAGTTCTTC.

The chain recombines TRBV9 with TRBJ2-7; 11 bases are a match to TRBD2. With V trimmed by 3 bases and J by 6 bases, 5 bases remained unmatched. This CDR3 region has 14 residues. Germline V CDR1 and CDR2: SGDLS, YYNGEE. The CDR3 coding sequence is TGTGCCAGCAGCGCGACCGGGACTAGCGGCGAGCAGTACTTC. It yields the protein CASSATGTSGEQYF.

As for this clone: Its ends do not fully match the called genes, so a read error is possible. The genes are TRBV18 and TRBJ2-7; a possible D gene is TRBD1 (6 bases). Germline CDR1 reads KGHSH; CDR2 reads LQKENI. There are 16 residues in the CDR3. CDR3 DNA sequence: TGTGCCAGCTCAGCACCGGGCCTTGGGGGCCCTTACGAGCAGTACTTC. Its translation: CASSAPGLGGPYEQYF.

This sequence joins TRBV28 and TRBJ2-1; tentative D call: TRBD2 (5 bases). CDR3 size: 13 residues. The V gene's germline CDR1 is MDHEN and CDR2 SYDVKM. V dropped 5 bases and J dropped 9 bases, with 14 bases sitting between them. The CDR3 DNA follows: TGTGCCAGCAGTCTTCAACTAGATCGTGAGCAGTTCTTC. Protein product: CASSLQLDREQFF.

The chain is built from TRBV5-1 and TRBJ2-5; D is tentatively TRBD1 or TRBD2 (5 bases each). The DNA end is more similar to TRBJ2-7, so the J call may be wrong. The germline V gene has CDR1 SGHRS and CDR2 YFSETQ. The CDR3 is 13 residues long. As DNA, the CDR3 is TGCGCCAGCAGCGTACAGGAGGCCTACGAGCAGTACTTC. The encoded protein is CASSVQEAYEQYF.

V gene TRBV5-1 combines with J gene TRBJ2-6; the D is unclear. The CDR3 covers 15 residues. V gave up 4 bases and J gave up 0 bases, with 8 bases separating them. Germline CDR1 is SGHRS and CDR2 is YFSETQ. CDR3 coding DNA: TGCGCCAGCAGCATAGAGCTCTCTGGGGCCAACGTCCTGACTTTC. It is translated as CASSIELSGANVLTF.

The V and J genes are TRBV27 and TRBJ2-5, with D possibly matching TRBD2 (6 bases). The CDR3 loop spans 15 amino acids. CDR1 and CDR2 (germline): MNHEY, SMNVEV (reference sequence). With 3 bases removed from V and 4 bases from J, the gap between germline ends came to 15 bases. CDR3 residues: CASSFRTGEVETQYF. The CDR3 DNA reads TGTGCCAGCAGTTTCCGAACGGGAGAGGTAGAGACCCAGTACTTC.

The gene calls are TRBV7-2 and TRBJ2-1; D possibly corresponds to TRBD2 (7 bases). Germline loops: CDR1 SGHTA, CDR2 FQGNSA. There are 13 residues in the CDR3. V was clipped by 1 base and J by 9 bases, with 10 bases between them. The CDR3 coding sequence is TGTGCCAGCAGCTTAGTGAGGGGGGGTGAGCAGTTCTTC. This sequence encodes CASSLVRGGEQFF.

The genes are TRBV18 and TRBJ1-2; 11 bases match TRBD1. The germline V gene encodes CDR1 KGHSH and CDR2 LQKENI. The CDR3 runs 16 residues. The trim removed 5 bases at V and 4 bases at J, leaving 9 bases unmatched. CDR3 sequence: CASSATEGQGVYGYTF. DNA for the CDR3: TGTGCCAGCTCAGCCACTGAGGGACAGGGGGTCTATGGCTACACCTTC.

The chain links TRBV5-1 to TRBJ2-2, with TRBD2 matching 13 bases. Germline-derived CDR1 and CDR2 are SGHRS and YFSETQ. With V trimmed by 4 bases and J by 6 bases, 12 bases remained unmatched. This CDR3 comprises 18 residues. This chain's CDR3 is CASSPTSGRPQGPGELFF. The CDR3 region has the DNA TGCGCCAGCAGCCCGACTAGCGGGAGGCCTCAGGGCCCCGGGGAGCTGTTTTTT.

A note on this clone: The same CDR3 also results from other DNA sequences found in this sample. The chain links TRBV5-1 to TRBJ2-5, with 8 bases identical to TRBD1. V lost 4 bases and J lost 5; bases outside the gene matches: 7. The CDR3 covers 14 residues. Looked up from germline, CDR1 is SGHRS and CDR2 is YFSETQ. The CDR3 spells CASSLGQGRETQYF. The CDR3 coding sequence is TGCGCCAGCAGCCTAGGACAGGGACGGGAGACCCAGTACTTC. The full variable domain, completed using reference TRBV5-1 and TRBJ2-5, is KAGVTQTPRYLIKTRGQQVTLSCSPISGHRSVSWYQQTPGQGLQFLFEYFSETQRNKGNFPGRFSGRQFSNSRSEMNVSTLELGDSALYLCASSLGQGRETQYFGPGTRLLVL.

The chain couples TRBV11-2 to TRBJ1-3; perhaps TRBD1 as D (5 bases). The ends were cut back, 5 bases at V and 0 bases at J, with 14 bases in the middle. Germline V lookup: CDR1 SGHAT, CDR2 FQNNGV. The CDR3 extends over 16 amino acids. CDR3 bases: TGTGCCAGCAGCGCGGGACGGACCCGCTCTGGAAACACCATATATTTT. Amino acids: CASSAGRTRSGNTIYF.

The V and J genes are TRBV5-4 and TRBJ1-2; no firm D call. Germline V gives CDR1 SGHNT, CDR2 YYREEE (reference sequence). CDR3 length equals 13 residues. The germline V and J ends were trimmed by 1 base and 3 bases, with 7 bases remaining between them. The DNA for the CDR3 is TGTGCCAGCAGCTTGACATCTTACTATGGCTACACCTTC. This sequence encodes CASSLTSYYGYTF.

This clone was observed once. The V call is TRBV28, the J call TRBJ2-1, with TRBD1 identical over 9 bases. CDR1 is MDHEN, CDR2 SYDVKM, per germline. The J segment lost 9 bases and the V segment lost 3 bases, leaving 15 bases of the junction unmatched. The CDR3 is 17 amino acids. CDR3: CASSFREGKQGAGEQFF. In DNA form, the CDR3 reads TGTGCCAGCAGTTTCAGAGAAGGTAAACAGGGGGCCGGTGAGCAGTTCTTC.

The chain uses TRBV11-1 and TRBJ2-5, with TRBD1 matching over 8 bases. Germline CDR1 reads SGHAT; CDR2 reads FQDESV (reference sequence). Germline trimming cut 5 bases from V and 1 base from J; bases unmatched to any gene: 6. The CDR3 runs to 15 residues. For the CDR3, the DNA is TGTGCCAGCAGCGCCACGACAGGGGTCCAAGAGACCCAGTACTTC. Translation: CASSATTGVQETQYF.

The chain is built from TRBV2 and TRBJ2-2; 7 bases are a match to TRBD2. Germline assignment: CDR1 SNHLY and CDR2 FYNNEI. V lost 9 bases and J lost 5; bases outside the gene matches: 9. The CDR3 contains 14 residues. The CDR3 coding sequence is TGTGCCAGTCAGACCGGGAGGATTACCGGGGAGCTGTTTTTT. Its protein is CASQTGRITGELFF.

The chain combines TRBV15 with TRBJ2-5, with D possibly TRBD2 on 6 matching bases. In germline, CDR1 is LNHNV, CDR2 YYDKDF (reference sequence). V was clipped by 5 bases and J by 0 bases, with 13 bases between them. CDR3 length: 15 residues. DNA of the CDR3: TGTGCCACCAGCTCTGGGACTTTGTACCAAGAGACCCAGTACTTC. It translates to CATSSGTLYQETQYF.

The V gene is TRBV5-1, the J gene TRBJ2-5; perhaps TRBD1 as D (5 bases). The CDR3 runs 16 residues. Per the germline V gene, CDR1 is SGHRS and CDR2 is YFSETQ. The V gene lost 0 bases and the J gene lost 2 bases, with 14 bases spanning the gap. This CDR3 reads CASSLAILPGQETQYF. CDR3 DNA: TGCGCCAGCAGCTTGGCCATTCTACCAGGGCAAGAGACCCAGTACTTC.

In DNA form, the CDR3 reads TGTGCCAGCAGCTACTTACGGACAGGGGACACTGAAGCTTTCTTT. It translates to CASSYLRTGDTEAFF. This chain joins TRBV7-8 and TRBJ1-1; 9 nucleotides line up with TRBD1. After removal of 4 bases from V and 3 bases from J, the junction contained 6 bases not matched to a gene. Per germline, CDR1 SGHVS and CDR2 FQNEAQ. The CDR3 is 15 residues long.

The chain combines TRBV19 with TRBJ1-2; D ambiguous. Germline lookup yields CDR1 LNHDA and CDR2 SQIVND (reference sequence). V was cut by 4 bases and J by 5 bases, with 8 bases left in between. The CDR3 runs 12 residues. The CDR3 DNA sequence: TGTGCCAGTAGTAATCGACAATATGGCTACACCTTC. It codes for CASSNRQYGYTF.

This sequence joins TRBV4-1 and TRBJ2-4, with 7 bases identical to TRBD1. Germline V CDR1 and CDR2: MGHRA, YSYEKL. The CDR3 is made up of 18 amino acids. Trimming took 0 bases from V and 3 from J; bases not matched to a gene: 11. The CDR3 nucleotides are TGCGCCAGCAGCCAAGATGAGGGGGCAAGGGTCGGCAAAAACATTCAGTACTTC. Protein sequence: CASSQDEGARVGKNIQYF.